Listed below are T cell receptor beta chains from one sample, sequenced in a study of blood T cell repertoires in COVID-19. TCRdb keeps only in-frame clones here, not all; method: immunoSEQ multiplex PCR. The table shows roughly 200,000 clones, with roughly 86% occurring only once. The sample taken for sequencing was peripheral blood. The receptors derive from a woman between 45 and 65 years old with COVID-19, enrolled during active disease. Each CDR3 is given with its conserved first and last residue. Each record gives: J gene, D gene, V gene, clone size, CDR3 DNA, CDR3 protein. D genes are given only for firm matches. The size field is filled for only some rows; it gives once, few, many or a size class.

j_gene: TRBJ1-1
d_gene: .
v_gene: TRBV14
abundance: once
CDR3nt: TGTGCCAGCAGCCAAGTTACAGGCAACACTGAAGCTTTCTTT
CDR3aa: CASSQVTGNTEAFF

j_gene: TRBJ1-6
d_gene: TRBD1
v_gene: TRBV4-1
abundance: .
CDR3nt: TGCGCCAGCAGCCAAGAAGCGACAGGGGGTCTGTCCTCACCCCTCCACTTT
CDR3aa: CASSQEATGGLSSPLHF

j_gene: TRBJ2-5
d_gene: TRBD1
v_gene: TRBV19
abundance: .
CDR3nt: TGTGCCAGTAGTCCGAGAGGGGACAGGGGACGCGGACAGACCCAGTACTTC
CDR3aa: CASSPRGDRGRGQTQYF

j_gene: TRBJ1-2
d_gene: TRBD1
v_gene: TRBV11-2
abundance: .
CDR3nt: TGTGCCAGCAGCCCTGCCGGGACAGCCTATGGCTACACCTTC
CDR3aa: CASSPAGTAYGYTF

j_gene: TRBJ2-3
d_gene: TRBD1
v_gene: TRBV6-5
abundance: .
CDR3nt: TGTGCCAGCAAATCGACAGGGACCTTCACAGATACGCAGTATTTT
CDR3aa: CASKSTGTFTDTQYF

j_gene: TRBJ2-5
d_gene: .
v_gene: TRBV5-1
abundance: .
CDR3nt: TGCGCCAGCAGCTTGGAGATTTTAGACAGCCAAGAGACCCAGTACTTC
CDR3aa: CASSLEILDSQETQYF

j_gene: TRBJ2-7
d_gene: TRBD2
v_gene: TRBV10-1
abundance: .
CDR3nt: TGCGCCAGCAGTGACCAGCGGGGGGGCTTCTCCTACGAGCAGTACTTC
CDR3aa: CASSDQRGGFSYEQYF

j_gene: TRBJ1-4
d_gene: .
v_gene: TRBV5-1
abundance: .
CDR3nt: TGCGCCAGCAGCGGCGACAGTTCTAATGAAAAACTGTTTTTT
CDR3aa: CASSGDSSNEKLFF

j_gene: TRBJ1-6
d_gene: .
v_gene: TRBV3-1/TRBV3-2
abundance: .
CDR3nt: TGTGCCAGCAGCCATAGTACAGGAGGGTCGAGCTCCTATAATTCACCCCTCCACTTT
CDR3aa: CASSHSTGGSSSYNSPLHF

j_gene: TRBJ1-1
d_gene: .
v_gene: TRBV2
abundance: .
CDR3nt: TGTGCCAGCAGTGAACCCCGGGGGGCGCGGGACACTGAAGCTTTCTTT
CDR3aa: CASSEPRGARDTEAFF

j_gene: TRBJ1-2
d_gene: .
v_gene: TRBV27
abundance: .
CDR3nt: TGTGCCAGCAGCGCCGGGTCAGGGGAATGGGGCTACACCTTC
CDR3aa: CASSAGSGEWGYTF

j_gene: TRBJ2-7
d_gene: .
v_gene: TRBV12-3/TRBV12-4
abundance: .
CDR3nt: TGTGCCAGCAGTTCTAGGCACGAGCAGTACTTC
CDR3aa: CASSSRHEQYF

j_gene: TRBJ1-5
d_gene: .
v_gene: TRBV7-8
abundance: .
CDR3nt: TGTGCCAGCAGCGGTCGGGGGGCCAATCAGCCCCAGCATTTT
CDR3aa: CASSGRGANQPQHF

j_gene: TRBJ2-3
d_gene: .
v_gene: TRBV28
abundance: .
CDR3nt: TGTGCCAGCAGTTTGGGGGGATCGGCTACGCAGTATTTT
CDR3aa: CASSLGGSATQYF

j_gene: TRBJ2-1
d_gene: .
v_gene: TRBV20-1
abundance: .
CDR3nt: TGCAGTGCTAGTTTCCACCTGCCGGGGACCTACAATGAGCAGTTCTTC
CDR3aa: CSASFHLPGTYNEQFF

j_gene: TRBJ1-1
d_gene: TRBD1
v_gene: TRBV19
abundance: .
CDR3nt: TGTGCCAGTAGTAACCCCCTCGGACAGGGTTCAATGAACACTGAAGCTTTCTTT
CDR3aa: CASSNPLGQGSMNTEAFF

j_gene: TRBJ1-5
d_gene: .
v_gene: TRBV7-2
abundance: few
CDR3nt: TGTGCCAGCAGCTCCTCGAGACCCGACAGTCTACTTAGCAATCAGCCCCAGCATTTT
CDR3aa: CASSSSRPDSLLSNQPQHF

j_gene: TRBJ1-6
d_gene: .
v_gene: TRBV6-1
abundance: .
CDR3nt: TGTGCCAGCAGTGAGGCGCGGCCTGGCAATTCACCCCTCCACTTT
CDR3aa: CASSEARPGNSPLHF

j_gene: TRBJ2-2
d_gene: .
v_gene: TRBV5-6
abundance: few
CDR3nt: TGTGCCAGCAGCTTGCTCTGGAACACCGGGGAGCTGTTTTTT
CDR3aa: CASSLLWNTGELFF

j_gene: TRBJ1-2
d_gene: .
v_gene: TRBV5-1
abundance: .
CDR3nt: TGCGCCAGCAGCGAGGCAGGGAATAACTATGGCTACACCTTC
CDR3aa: CASSEAGNNYGYTF

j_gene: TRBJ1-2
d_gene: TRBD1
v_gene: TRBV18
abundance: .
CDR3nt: TGTGCCAGCTCACCACAACAGGGGAACTATGGCTACACCTTC
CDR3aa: CASSPQQGNYGYTF

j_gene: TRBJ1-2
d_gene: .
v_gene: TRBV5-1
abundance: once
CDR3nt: TGCGCCAGCAGTGCAGGGGCGACCCTGCACTATGGCTACACCTTC
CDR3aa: CASSAGATLHYGYTF

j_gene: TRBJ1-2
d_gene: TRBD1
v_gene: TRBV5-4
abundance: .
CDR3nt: TGTGCCAGCAGCTGGGAACAGGGGCAGCTCTATGGCTACACCTTC
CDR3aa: CASSWEQGQLYGYTF

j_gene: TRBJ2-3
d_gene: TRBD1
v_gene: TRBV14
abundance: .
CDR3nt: TGTGCCAGCAGCCGGCAGGGGGCCGTAGATACGCAGTATTTT
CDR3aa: CASSRQGAVDTQYF

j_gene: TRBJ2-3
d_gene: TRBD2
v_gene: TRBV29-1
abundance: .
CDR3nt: TGCAGCGTTGAAGCGGGGGGGGTCACAGATACGCAGTATTTT
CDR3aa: CSVEAGGVTDTQYF

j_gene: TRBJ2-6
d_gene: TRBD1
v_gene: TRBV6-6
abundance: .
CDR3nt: TGTGCCAGCAGTCCCCGGACAGGCCTCTCTGGGGCCAACGTCCTGACTTTC
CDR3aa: CASSPRTGLSGANVLTF

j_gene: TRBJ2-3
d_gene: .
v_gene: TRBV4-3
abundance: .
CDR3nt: TGCGCCAGCAGCCAAGATTGGCCCATCCTAGGTACGCAGTATTTT
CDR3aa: CASSQDWPILGTQYF

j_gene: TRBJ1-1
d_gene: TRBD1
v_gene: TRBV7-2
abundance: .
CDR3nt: TGTGCCAGCAGCCCTCACAGGGGTAACACTGAAGCTTTCTTT
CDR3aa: CASSPHRGNTEAFF

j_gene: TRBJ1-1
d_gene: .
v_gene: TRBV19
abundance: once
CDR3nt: TGTGCCAGTAGTATAGCCGGGGTGAGCACTGAAGCTTTCTTT
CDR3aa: CASSIAGVSTEAFF

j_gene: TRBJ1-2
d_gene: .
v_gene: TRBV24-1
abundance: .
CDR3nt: TGTGCCACCAGTTCCTGGGACATTCCCTATGGCTACACCTTC
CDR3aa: CATSSWDIPYGYTF

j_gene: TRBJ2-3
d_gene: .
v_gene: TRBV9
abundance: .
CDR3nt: TGTGCCAGCAGCGTAGATCCGCCGGGACTCCTAAAGGCGACGCAGTATTTT
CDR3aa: CASSVDPPGLLKATQYF

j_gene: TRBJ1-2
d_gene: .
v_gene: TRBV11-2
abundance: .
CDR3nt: TGTGCCAGCAGCTTAGATTTGGCAGGGGACTATGGCTACACCTTC
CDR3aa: CASSLDLAGDYGYTF

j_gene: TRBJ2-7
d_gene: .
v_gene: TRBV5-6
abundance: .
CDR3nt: TGTGCCAGCAGCTGGGGTTGGGCAGGGGAGCAGTACTTC
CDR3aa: CASSWGWAGEQYF

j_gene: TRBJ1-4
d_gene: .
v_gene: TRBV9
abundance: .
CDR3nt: TGTGCCAGCAGCCCATTCGCCGGACAGATTTATGAAAAACTGTTTTTT
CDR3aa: CASSPFAGQIYEKLFF

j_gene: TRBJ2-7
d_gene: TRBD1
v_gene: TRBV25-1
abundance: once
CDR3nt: TGTGCCAGCAGTGACCCCGGGACAGGGGTGTTCGAGCAGTACTTC
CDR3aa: CASSDPGTGVFEQYF

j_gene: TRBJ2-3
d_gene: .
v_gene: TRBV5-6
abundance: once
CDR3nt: TGTGCCAGCAGCCAACGGGGTACAGCCGCGGATACGCAGTATTTT
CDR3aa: CASSQRGTAADTQYF

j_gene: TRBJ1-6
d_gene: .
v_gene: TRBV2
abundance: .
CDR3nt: TGTGCCAGCAGTGTATCTTCGGCCAGGGGAAGTTCACCCCTCCACTTT
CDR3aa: CASSVSSARGSSPLHF

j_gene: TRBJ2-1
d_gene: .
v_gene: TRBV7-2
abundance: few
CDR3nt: TGTGCCAGCAGCCCCGCAGGGGCCCGGGGGTTCTTC
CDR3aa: CASSPAGARGFF

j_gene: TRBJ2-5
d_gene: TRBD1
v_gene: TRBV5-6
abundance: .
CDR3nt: TGTGCCAGCAGCCGGGGACAGGGGAAGGAGACCCAGTACTTC
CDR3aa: CASSRGQGKETQYF

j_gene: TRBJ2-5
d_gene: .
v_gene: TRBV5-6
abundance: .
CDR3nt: TGTGCCAGCAGCTTGGCCCCGACTAGTCCCCCAGAGACCCAGTACTTC
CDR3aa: CASSLAPTSPPETQYF

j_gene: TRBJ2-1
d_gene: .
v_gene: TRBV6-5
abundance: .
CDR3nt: TGTGCCAGCGGACTCAATGAGCAGTTCTTC
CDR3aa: CASGLNEQFF

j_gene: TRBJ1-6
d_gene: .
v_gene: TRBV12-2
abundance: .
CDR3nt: TGTGCAAGTCGGGCCCACGGGAAGGGGGGGGGATGTCGTGATTCACCCCTCCACTTT
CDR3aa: CASRAHGKGGGCRDSPLHF

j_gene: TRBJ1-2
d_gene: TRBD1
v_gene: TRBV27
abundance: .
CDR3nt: TGTGCCAGCAGTTTGGGACAGTTTTATGGCTACACCTTC
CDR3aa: CASSLGQFYGYTF

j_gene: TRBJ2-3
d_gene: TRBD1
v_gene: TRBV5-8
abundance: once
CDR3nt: TGTGCCAGCAGCGTAAACAGGGGTGTTACGCAGTATTTT
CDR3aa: CASSVNRGVTQYF

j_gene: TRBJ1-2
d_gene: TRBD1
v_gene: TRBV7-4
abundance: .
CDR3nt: TGTGCCAGCAGCTGGGCTTGGGTAGACAGGGGTGACTATGGCTACACCTTC
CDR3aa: CASSWAWVDRGDYGYTF